The 18 T cell receptor beta chains listed next were all sequenced from one sample in a study of shared clonotypes between healthy human individuals. Assay used: immunoSEQ multiplex PCR; TCRdb lists only in-frame clones, some missing. The table lists roughly 590,000 clones, just under 97% of them singletons. Only CD45RO-negative cells positively selected for CCR7 counted as naive CD8 cells, so terminally differentiated effector memory CD45RA+ cells were excluded. Sequencing was carried out using naive CD8+ T cells sorted from blood. The receptors derive from a woman between 25 and 40 years old in good health.

The chain uses TRBV15 and TRBJ1-1; D is perhaps TRBD1 (5 bases). CDR3 length: 14 amino acids. V was trimmed by 0 bases and J by 5 bases, leaving 10 bases between them. Germline V CDR1 and CDR2: LNHNV, YYDKDF (reference sequence). The CDR3 DNA follows: TGTGCCACCAGCAGAGAGGGACTCCCTACTGAAGCTTTCTTT. It yields the protein CATSREGLPTEAFF.

The chain recombines TRBV2 with TRBJ2-3, with a possible D match to TRBD2 (6 bases). Looked up from germline, CDR1 is SNHLY and CDR2 is FYNNEI. With 10 bases removed from V and 0 bases from J, the gap between germline ends came to 17 bases. The CDR3 extends over 15 amino acids. The CDR3 DNA follows: TGTGCCACCGCGGAGGGGCGGCCAAGCACAGATACGCAGTATTTT. The encoded protein is CATAEGRPSTDTQYF.

This chain connects TRBV9 to TRBJ1-3, with D unclear. Trimming shortened V by 3 bases and J by 0 bases, and 4 bases separated the two germline ends. This CDR3 has 13 amino acids. Looked up from germline, CDR1 is SGDLS and CDR2 is YYNGEE. CDR3 residues: CASSANSGNTIYF. CDR3 sequence (DNA): TGTGCCAGCAGCGCTAACTCTGGAAACACCATATATTTT.

The chain recombines TRBV21-1 with TRBJ1-2. TRBV21-1 is a pseudogene segment. CDR3 length: 12 residues. The CDR3 nucleotides read TGTGTGGTCAGCAGAGATGGATATGGCTACACCTTC. Translation gives CVVSRDGYGYTF.

Here the CDR3 reads CASSPLMEGISYEQYF. The CDR3 coding sequence is TGTGCCAGCAGCCCCCTCATGGAGGGGATCTCCTACGAGCAGTACTTC. The chain carries TRBV28 and TRBJ2-7, with TRBD2 as a possible D gene (6 bases). Per germline, CDR1 MDHEN and CDR2 SYDVKM. This CDR3 comprises 16 residues. Trimming removed 6 bases at V and 0 bases at J, with 18 bases between.

The chain links TRBV27 to TRBJ2-1; 11 bases align to TRBD2. V lost 5 bases to trimming and J lost 9 bases; unmatched junction nucleotides: 3. This CDR3 is 13 amino acids long. The germline V gene encodes CDR1 MNHEY and CDR2 SMNVEV (reference sequence). The CDR3 is CASSTSGSGEQFF. The CDR3 DNA sequence: TGTGCCAGCAGTACTAGCGGGAGTGGTGAGCAGTTCTTC.

The rearrangement joins TRBV7-8 to TRBJ2-7; TRBD2 matches 9 bases. Germline V gene sequence: CDR1 SGHVS, CDR2 FQNEAQ. The junction had 1 base not matched to a gene; V was cut back by 1 base and J by 0 bases. CDR3 length: 15 residues. CDR3 bases: TGTGCCAGCAGCTTAGTAGCGGGAGACTCCTACGAGCAGTACTTC. Translated, it gives CASSLVAGDSYEQYF.

This chain connects TRBV27 to TRBJ2-7; D call uncertain. CDR1 is MNHEY, CDR2 SMNVEV, per germline (reference sequence). With 3 bases removed from V and 2 bases from J, the gap between germline ends came to 11 bases. The CDR3 contains 14 residues. CDR3 protein: CASSLFGQTYEQYF. The CDR3 coding sequence is TGTGCCAGCAGTTTGTTTGGGCAGACCTACGAGCAGTACTTC.

V usage is TRBV28 and J usage is TRBJ2-7, with 9 positions matching TRBD1. This CDR3 has 15 residues. Germline CDR1 MDHEN, CDR2 SYDVKM. Unmatched junction bases numbered 12, after V lost 6 bases and J lost 6 bases. CDR3 sequence (DNA): TGTGCCAGCAGCGAAATACCGGGACAGGGATCCGAGCAGTACTTC. As protein: CASSEIPGQGSEQYF.

This clone occurred once. The chain is built from TRBV28 and TRBJ2-1; 7 positions agree with TRBD1. The germline gives CDR1 MDHEN, CDR2 SYDVKM. Trimming took 4 bases from V and 3 from J; bases not matched to a gene: 6. This CDR3 comprises 15 residues. The DNA for the CDR3 is TGTGCCAGCAGTTCGGACAGGAAAGTCTACAATGAGCAGTTCTTC. It translates to CASSSDRKVYNEQFF.

CDR3 sequence: CASSLETIGTGKITDTQYF. The CDR3 nucleotides are TGTGCCAGCAGTTTAGAGACTATCGGGACAGGGAAAATCACAGATACGCAGTATTTT. The V call is TRBV28, the J call TRBJ2-3; 9 nucleotides match TRBD1. J gave up 2 bases and V 2 bases, and 14 bases lay outside the gene matches. Looked up from germline, CDR1 is MDHEN and CDR2 is SYDVKM. This CDR3 has 19 amino acids.

The rearrangement uses TRBV15 and TRBJ2-1, with 7 bases aligning to TRBD2. Germline assignment: CDR1 LNHNV and CDR2 YYDKDF (reference sequence). The V and J ends lost 5 bases and 0 bases, in that order; junction bases with no gene match: 19. The CDR3 consists of 20 residues. This CDR3 reads CATSSPWEAGTQSSYNEQFF. In DNA form, the CDR3 reads TGTGCCACCAGCTCCCCTTGGGAAGCGGGGACCCAAAGCTCCTACAATGAGCAGTTCTTC.

V is TRBV7-7 and J is TRBJ2-7; maybe TRBD2 (6 bases). The germline V gene encodes CDR1 SSHAT and CDR2 FNYEAQ (reference sequence). The CDR3 length is 15 residues. Trimming stripped 0 bases from V and 2 bases from J, with 11 bases between. In DNA form, the CDR3 reads TGTGCCAGCAGCTTAGCGGGAGGAGGGGCCTACGAGCAGTACTTC. Translation: CASSLAGGGAYEQYF.

The genes are TRBV25-1 and TRBJ2-3; possibly TRBD1 or TRBD2 for D (5 bases each). CDR3 length equals 15 residues. V lost 5 bases and J 2 bases, leaving 14 bases between the germline ends. Germline CDR1 and CDR2: MGHDK and SYGVNS. The chain's CDR3 is CASSRDHKITDTQYF. Here the CDR3 DNA reads TGTGCCAGCAGTAGGGACCACAAAATCACAGATACGCAGTATTTT.

The chain uses TRBV9 and TRBJ2-3; D is perhaps TRBD2 (5 bases). CDR1 and CDR2 from the germline V gene are SGDLS and YYNGEE. This CDR3 contains 15 residues. Deletions cut 0 bases from V and 2 bases from J, with 10 bases between. CDR3 in amino acids: CASSVGRAATDTQYF. The CDR3 nucleotides read TGTGCCAGCAGCGTAGGACGAGCGGCCACAGATACGCAGTATTTT. Looking up the rest from reference TRBV9 and TRBJ2-3 gives the full variable domain: DSGVTQTPKHLITATGQRVTLRCSPRSGDLSVYWYQQSLDQGLQFLIQYYNGEERAKGNILERFSAQQFPDLHSELNLSSLELGDSALYFCASSVGRAATDTQYFGPGTRLTVL.

The chain joins TRBV4-1 to TRBJ1-1, with a tentative D call TRBD1 (5 bases). The CDR3 contains 14 residues. Trimming shortened V by 4 bases and J by 0 bases, and 9 bases separated the two germline ends. From germline, CDR1 is MGHRA and CDR2 YSYEKL. The DNA for the CDR3 is TGCGCCAGCAGCCGCAGGGCGGTGAACACTGAAGCTTTCTTT. It codes for CASSRRAVNTEAFF.

The chain carries TRBV2 and TRBJ2-1; D remains unclear. V was shortened by 2 bases and J by 4 bases, with 15 bases between the two germline ends. Looked up from germline, CDR1 is SNHLY and CDR2 is FYNNEI. The CDR3 length is 16 residues. In DNA form, the CDR3 reads TGTGCCAGCAGTGAATCTCAATCATCTGCTTACAATGAGCAGTTCTTC. It yields the protein CASSESQSSAYNEQFF. Using reference TRBV2 and TRBJ2-1 for the parts outside the CDR3, the full variable domain is EPEVTQTPSHQVTQMGQEVILRCVPISNHLYFYWYRQILGQKVEFLVSFYNNEISEKSEIFDDQFSVERPDGSNFTLKIRSTKLEDSAMYFCASSESQSSAYNEQFFGPGTRLTVL.

The rearrangement links TRBV13 to TRBJ2-7; 7 nucleotides line up with TRBD2. The CDR3 consists of 15 residues. The V segment lost 4 bases and the J segment 6 bases; nucleotides outside the gene matches: 12. Germline CDR1 and CDR2: PRHDT and FYEKMQ (reference sequence). The CDR3 coding sequence is TGTGCCAGCAGCTCCTCCTCCCGGGGGGAGCGCGAGCAGTACTTC. This translates into CASSSSSRGEREQYF.